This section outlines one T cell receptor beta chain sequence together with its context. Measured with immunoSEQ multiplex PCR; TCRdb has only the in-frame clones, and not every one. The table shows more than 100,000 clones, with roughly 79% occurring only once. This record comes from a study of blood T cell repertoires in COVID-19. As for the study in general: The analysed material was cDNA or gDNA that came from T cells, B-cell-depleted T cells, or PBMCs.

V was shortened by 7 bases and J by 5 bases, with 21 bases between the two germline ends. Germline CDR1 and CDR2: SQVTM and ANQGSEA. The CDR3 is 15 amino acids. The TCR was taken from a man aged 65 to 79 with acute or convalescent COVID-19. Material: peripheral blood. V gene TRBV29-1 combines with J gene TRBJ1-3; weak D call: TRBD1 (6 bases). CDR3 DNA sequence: TGCAGCGGCCCCAAACATCGGGACACCAGAAACACCATATATTTT. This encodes CSGPKHRDTRNTIYF.